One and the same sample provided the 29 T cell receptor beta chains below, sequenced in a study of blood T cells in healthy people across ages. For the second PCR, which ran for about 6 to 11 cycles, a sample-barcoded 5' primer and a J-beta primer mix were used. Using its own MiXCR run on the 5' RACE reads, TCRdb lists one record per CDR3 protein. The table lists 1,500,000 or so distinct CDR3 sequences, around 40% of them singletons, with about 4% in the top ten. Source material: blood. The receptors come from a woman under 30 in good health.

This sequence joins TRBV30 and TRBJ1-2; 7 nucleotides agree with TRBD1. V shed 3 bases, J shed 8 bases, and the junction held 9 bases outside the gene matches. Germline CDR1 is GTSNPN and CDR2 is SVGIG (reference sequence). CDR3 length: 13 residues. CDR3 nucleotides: TGTGCCTGGAGCGTACAGGGGATCTACGGCTACACCTTC. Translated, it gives CAWSVQGIYGYTF.

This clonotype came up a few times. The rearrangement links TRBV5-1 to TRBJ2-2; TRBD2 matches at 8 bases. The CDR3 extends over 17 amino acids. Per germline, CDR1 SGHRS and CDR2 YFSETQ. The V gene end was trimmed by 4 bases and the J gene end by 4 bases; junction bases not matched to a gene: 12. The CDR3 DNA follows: TGCGCCAGCAGCCCATCGGGGGGGCTATCGGGCACCGGGGAGCTGTTTTTT. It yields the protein CASSPSGGLSGTGELFF.

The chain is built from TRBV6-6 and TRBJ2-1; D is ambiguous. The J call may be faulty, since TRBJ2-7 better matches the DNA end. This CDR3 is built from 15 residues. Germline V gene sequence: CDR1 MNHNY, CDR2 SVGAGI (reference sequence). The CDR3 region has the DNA TGTGCCAGCAGTTACAAGCGTTGGGATTACAATGAGCAGTACTTC. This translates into CASSYKRWDYNEQYF.

CDR3 bases: TGTGCCAGCTCACCACCGGGACTAGCGTTTGCGTACAATGAGCAGTTCTTC. Its protein is CASSPPGLAFAYNEQFF. This chain uses TRBV18 with TRBJ2-1, with 10 bases fitting TRBD2. CDR1 is KGHSH, CDR2 LQKENI, per germline. The CDR3 covers 17 residues. The trim removed 0 bases at V and 4 bases at J, leaving 6 bases unmatched. The variable domain in full, with the rest retrieved from reference TRBV18 and TRBJ2-1, is NAGVMQNPRHLVRRRGQEARLRCSPMKGHSHVYWYRQLPEEGLKFMVYLQKENIIDESGMPKERFSAEFPKEGPSILRIQQVVRGDSAAYFCASSPPGLAFAYNEQFFGPGTRLTVL.

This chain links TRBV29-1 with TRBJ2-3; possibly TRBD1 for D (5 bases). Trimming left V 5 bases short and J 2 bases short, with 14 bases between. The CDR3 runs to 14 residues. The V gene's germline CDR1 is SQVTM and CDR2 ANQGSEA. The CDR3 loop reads CSVQMDIYTDTQYF. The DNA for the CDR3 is TGCAGCGTTCAGATGGACATTTACACAGATACGCAGTATTTT.

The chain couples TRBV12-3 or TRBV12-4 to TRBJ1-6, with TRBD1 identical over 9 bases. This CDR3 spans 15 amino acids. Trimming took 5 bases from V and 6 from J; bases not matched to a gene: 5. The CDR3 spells CASSTGGIFNSPLHF. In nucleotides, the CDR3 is TGTGCCAGCAGTACAGGGGGCATCTTTAATTCACCCCTCCACTTT.

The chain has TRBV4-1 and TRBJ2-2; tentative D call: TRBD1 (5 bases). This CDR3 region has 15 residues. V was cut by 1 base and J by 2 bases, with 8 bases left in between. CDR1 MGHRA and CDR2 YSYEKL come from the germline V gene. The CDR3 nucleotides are TGCGCCAGCAGCCAAGGACAGCCAAACACCGGGGAGCTGTTTTTT. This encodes CASSQGQPNTGELFF.

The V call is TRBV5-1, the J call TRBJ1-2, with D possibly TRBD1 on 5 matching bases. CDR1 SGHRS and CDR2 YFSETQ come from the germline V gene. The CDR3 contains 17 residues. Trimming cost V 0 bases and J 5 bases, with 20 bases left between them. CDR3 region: CASSLALRGGREYGYTF. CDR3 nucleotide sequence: TGCGCCAGCAGCTTGGCCCTCCGCGGGGGAAGAGAGTATGGCTACACCTTC.

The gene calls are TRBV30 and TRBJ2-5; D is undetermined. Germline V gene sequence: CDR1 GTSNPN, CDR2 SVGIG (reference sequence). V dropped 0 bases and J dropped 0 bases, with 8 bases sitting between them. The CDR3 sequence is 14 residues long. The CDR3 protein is CAWSVPLYQETQYF. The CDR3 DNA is TGTGCCTGGAGTGTTCCGCTGTACCAAGAGACCCAGTACTTC.

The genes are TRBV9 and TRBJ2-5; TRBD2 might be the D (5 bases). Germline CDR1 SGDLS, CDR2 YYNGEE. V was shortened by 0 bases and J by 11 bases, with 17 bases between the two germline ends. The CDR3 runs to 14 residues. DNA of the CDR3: TGTGCCAGCAGCGTAGCCCCCGGGATGGGAGAGCAGTACTTC. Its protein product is CASSVAPGMGEQYF.

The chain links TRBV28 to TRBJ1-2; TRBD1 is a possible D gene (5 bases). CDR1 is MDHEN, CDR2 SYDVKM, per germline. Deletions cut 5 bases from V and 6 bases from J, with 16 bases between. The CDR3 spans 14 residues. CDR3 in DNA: TGTGCCAGCAGTCGAATCTTAGGGGTGGATGGCTACACCTTC. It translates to CASSRILGVDGYTF.

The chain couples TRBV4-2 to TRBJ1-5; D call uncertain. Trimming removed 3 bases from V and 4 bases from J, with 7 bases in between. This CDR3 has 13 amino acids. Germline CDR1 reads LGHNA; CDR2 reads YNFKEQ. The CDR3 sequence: CASSHDLNQPQHF. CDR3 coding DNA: TGTGCCAGCAGCCACGATTTGAATCAGCCCCAGCATTTT.

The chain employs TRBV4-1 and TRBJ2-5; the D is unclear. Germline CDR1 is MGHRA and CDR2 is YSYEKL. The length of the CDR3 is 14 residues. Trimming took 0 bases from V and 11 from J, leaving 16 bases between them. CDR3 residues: CASSQDVGFSPQYF. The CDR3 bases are TGCGCCAGCAGCCAAGACGTCGGGTTTTCGCCGCAGTACTTC.

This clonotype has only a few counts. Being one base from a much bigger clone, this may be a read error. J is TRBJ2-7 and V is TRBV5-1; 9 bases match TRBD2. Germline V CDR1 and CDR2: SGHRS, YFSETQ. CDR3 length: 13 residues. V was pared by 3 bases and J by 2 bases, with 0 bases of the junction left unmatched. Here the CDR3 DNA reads TGCGCCAGCAGCTGGACTAGCGCCTACGAGCAGTACTTC. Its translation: CASSWTSAYEQYF.

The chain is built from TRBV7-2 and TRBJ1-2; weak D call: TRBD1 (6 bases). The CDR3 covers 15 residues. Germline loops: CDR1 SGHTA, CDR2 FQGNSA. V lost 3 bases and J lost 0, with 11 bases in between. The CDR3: CASSFPSGANYGYTF. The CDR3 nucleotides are TGTGCCAGCAGCTTCCCGTCAGGGGCTAACTATGGCTACACCTTC.

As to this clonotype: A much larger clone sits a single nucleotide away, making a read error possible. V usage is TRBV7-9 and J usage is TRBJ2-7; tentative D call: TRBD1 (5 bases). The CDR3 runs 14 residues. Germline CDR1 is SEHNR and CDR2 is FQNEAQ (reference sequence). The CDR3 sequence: CTSSLGVSSYEQYF. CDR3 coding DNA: TGTACCAGCAGCTTAGGGGTGAGCTCCTACGAGCAGTACTTC.

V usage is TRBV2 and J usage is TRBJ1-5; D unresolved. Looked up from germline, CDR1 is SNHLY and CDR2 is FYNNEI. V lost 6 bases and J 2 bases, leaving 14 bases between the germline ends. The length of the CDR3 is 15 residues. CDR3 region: CASSRERWGNQPQHF. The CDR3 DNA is TGTGCCAGCAGCCGAGAGCGGTGGGGCAATCAGCCCCAGCATTTT.

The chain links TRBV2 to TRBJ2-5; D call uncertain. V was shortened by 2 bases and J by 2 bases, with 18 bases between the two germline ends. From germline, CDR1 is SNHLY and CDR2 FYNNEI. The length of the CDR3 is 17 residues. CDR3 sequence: CASSETRPMVKQETQYF. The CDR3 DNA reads TGTGCCAGCAGTGAAACGCGGCCAATGGTGAAACAAGAGACCCAGTACTTC.

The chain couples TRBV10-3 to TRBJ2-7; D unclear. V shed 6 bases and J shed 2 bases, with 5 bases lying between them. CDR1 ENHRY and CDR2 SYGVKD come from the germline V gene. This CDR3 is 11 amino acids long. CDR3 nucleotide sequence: TGTGCCATCAGGAAGACCTACGAGCAGTACTTC. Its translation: CAIRKTYEQYF.

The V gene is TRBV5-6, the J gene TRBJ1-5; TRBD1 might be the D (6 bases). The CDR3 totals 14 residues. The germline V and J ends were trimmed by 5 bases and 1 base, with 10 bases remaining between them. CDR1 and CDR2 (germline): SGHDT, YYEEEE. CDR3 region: CASRIGGSNQPQHF. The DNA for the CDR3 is TGTGCCAGCAGGATAGGGGGGAGCAATCAGCCCCAGCATTTT.

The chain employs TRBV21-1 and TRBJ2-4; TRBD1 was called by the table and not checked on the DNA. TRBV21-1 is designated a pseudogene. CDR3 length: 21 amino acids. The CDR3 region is CASSKGVTGTGTPLAKNIQYF. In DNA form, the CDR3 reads TGTGCCAGCAGCAAAGGGGTGACCGGGACAGGAACACCCTTAGCCAAAAACATTCAGTACTTC.

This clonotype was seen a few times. The CDR3 DNA is TGTGCCACCAGTGGATCTGTTGGAGAGACCCAGTACTTC. It encodes CATSGSVGETQYF. The rearrangement links TRBV24-1 to TRBJ2-5, with no clear D. The germline gives CDR1 KGHDR, CDR2 SFDVKD. Between the trimmed V and J ends, which lost 5 bases and 4 bases, there was a span of 10 bases. The CDR3 covers 13 residues.

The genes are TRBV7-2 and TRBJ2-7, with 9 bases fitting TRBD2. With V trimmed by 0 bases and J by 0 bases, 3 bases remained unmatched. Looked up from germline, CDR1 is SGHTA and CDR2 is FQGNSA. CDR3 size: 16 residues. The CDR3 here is CASSLASSGASYEQYF. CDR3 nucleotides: TGTGCCAGCAGCTTAGCTTCTAGCGGGGCCTCCTACGAGCAGTACTTC.

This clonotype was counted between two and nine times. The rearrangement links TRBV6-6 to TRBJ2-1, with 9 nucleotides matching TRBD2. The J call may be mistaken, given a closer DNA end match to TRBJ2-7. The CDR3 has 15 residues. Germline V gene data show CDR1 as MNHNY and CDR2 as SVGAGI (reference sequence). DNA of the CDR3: TGTGCCAGCAAACAATTAGCGGGAGACTACAATGAGCAGTACTTC. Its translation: CASKQLAGDYNEQYF.

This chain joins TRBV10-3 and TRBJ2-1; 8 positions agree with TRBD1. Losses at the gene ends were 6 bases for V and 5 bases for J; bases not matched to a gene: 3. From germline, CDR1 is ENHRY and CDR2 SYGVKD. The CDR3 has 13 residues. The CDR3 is CAISQGAHNEQFF. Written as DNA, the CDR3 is TGTGCCATCAGCCAGGGGGCCCACAATGAGCAGTTCTTC.

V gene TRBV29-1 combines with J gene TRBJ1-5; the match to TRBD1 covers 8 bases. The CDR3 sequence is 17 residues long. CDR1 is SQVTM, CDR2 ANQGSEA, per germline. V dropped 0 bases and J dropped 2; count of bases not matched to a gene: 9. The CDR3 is CSVEEGQDTYRNQPQHF. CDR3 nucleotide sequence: TGCAGCGTTGAAGAGGGACAGGATACATACCGCAATCAGCCCCAGCATTTT.

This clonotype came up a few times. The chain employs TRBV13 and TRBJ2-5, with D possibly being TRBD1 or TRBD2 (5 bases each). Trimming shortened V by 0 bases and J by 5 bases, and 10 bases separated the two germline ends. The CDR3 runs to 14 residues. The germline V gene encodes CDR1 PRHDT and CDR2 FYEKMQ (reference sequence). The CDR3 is CASSLGAGAETQYF. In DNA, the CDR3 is TGTGCCAGCAGCTTAGGGGCCGGGGCTGAGACCCAGTACTTC.

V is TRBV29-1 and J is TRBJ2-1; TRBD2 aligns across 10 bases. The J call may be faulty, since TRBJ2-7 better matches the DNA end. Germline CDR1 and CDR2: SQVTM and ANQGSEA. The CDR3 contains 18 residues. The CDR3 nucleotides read TGCAGCGTTGAACAGAAAGCGGGAGGGCGAGGCTCCTACAATGAGCAGTACTTC. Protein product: CSVEQKAGGRGSYNEQYF.

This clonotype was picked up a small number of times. The CDR3 loop is CASGLVHASGLYGYTF. DNA for the CDR3: TGTGCTAGTGGTTTGGTACATGCCTCAGGCCTCTATGGCTACACCTTC. The chain uses TRBV12-5 and TRBJ1-2; D unresolved. Trimming took off 0 bases at V and 4 bases at J, with 15 bases between the two ends. The CDR3 spans 16 residues. From germline, CDR1 is LGHNT and CDR2 FRNRAP.